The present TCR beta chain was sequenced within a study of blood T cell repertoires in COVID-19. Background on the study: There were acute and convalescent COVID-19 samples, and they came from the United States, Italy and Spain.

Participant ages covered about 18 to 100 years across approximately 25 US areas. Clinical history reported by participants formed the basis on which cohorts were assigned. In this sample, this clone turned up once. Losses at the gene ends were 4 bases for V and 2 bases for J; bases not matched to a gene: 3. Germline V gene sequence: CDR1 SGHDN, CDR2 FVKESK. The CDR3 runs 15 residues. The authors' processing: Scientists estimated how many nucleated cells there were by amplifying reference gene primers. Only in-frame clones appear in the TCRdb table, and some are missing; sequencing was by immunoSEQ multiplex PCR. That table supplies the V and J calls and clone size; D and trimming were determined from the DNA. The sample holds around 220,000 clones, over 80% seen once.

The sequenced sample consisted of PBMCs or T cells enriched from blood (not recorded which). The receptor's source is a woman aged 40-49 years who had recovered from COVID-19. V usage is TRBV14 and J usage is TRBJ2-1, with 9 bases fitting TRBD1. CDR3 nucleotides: TGTGCCAGCAGCCGAACAGGGGGCGCCTACAATGAGCAGTTCTTC. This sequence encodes CASSRTGGAYNEQFF. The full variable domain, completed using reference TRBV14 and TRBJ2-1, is EAGVTQFPSHSVIEKGQTVTLRCDPISGHDNLYWYRRVMGKEIKFLLHFVKESKQDESGMPNNRFLAERTGGTYSTLKVQPAELEDSGVYFCASSRTGGAYNEQFFGPGTRLTVL.